What follows is one T cell receptor (beta chain) and its context. What it binds is unknown. The sample comes from a study of shared clonotypes between healthy human individuals. About the study: Donor ages ranged 18 to 49 years: a couple of women, a few men.

Findings and caveats of the study: On the whole, naive subsets had larger estimated richness than memory subsets had. Sampling used blood alone; tissue repertoires probably differ.

CDR1 is MNHNS and CDR2 is SASEGT in the germline V gene. V was pared by 2 bases and J by 10 bases, with 21 bases between. The CDR3 runs 16 residues. The method was immunoSEQ multiplex PCR; TCRdb's version includes in-frame clones alone and lacks a portion of them. There are around 2,000,000 clones in the sample; around 96% occur only once, and roughly 1% lies in the top ten. CD8 cells regarded as naive lacked CD45RO, were positively chosen for CCR7, and omitted terminally differentiated effector memory CD45RA+ cells. Input material: naive CD8+ T cells sorted from blood. V and J are TRBV6-1 and TRBJ2-1, with D possibly matching TRBD2 (6 bases). The TCR originated in a man aged 18 to 30 in good health. The CDR3 reads CASSELAGTGLTEQFF. The CDR3 DNA follows: TGTGCCAGCAGTGAATTGGCGGGGACGGGTCTTACAGAGCAGTTCTTC.